This TCR beta chain was observed in a study of Ad26.COV2.S vaccination and SARS-CoV-2 variants (dated by TCRdb to about 2021). A note on the overall study: Vaccine-arm donors came from COV1001, a multicentre, randomized, double-blind, placebo-controlled phase I-IIa trial of Ad26.COV2.S in healthy adults. Ad26.COV2.S was administered intramuscularly at 5 x 10^10 or 1 x 10^11 viral particles, either as a single shot or as two shots given 56 days apart. The specificity and breadth of SARS-CoV-2-reactive T cell receptors after Ad26.COV2.S vaccination were assessed by TCRbeta repertoire sequencing. The TCR-sequenced set comprised roughly 30 samples: some 19 Ad26.COV2.S vaccine recipients, 5 placebo recipients and 8 SARS-CoV-2 convalescent individuals. Participants in the trial were split at random into five groups of five each, receiving low-dose or high-dose Ad26.COV2.S once or twice, or else placebo on both occasions. Investigators remained blinded to trial group allocation during experiments and outcome assessment. What the work shows at the level of the full study, not this receptor alone: The study was not powered for comparison of responses between vaccine doses or regimens. Higher spike-specific TCR breadth was observed in Ad26.COV2.S recipients than in placebo recipients (P = 0.0014). Substantial breadth of spike-specific CD8+ and CD4+ T cell responses was reported after vaccination. Comparable non-spike TCR breadth was observed between vaccine and placebo recipients, consistent with only spike being contained in the vaccine. It was noted by the authors that total T cell responses may have been underestimated by the TCR breadth and depth analyses.

For CDR1 and CDR2, the germline V gene lists WSHSY and SAAADI. The CDR3 runs 14 residues from the cysteine to the phenylalanine. Only CDR3 DNA is held: 42 bases, read in frame from base 1. Here V drops 7 bases and J drops 3 bases, and the junction holds 5 bases not matched to any gene. A note on this clone: Its recognized antigen is unknown. Base-call qualities are not available, and no considerably larger clone is one nucleotide away.

TCRbeta CDR3 regions were sequenced with the immunoSEQ Assay. After extraction, genomic DNA underwent amplification by bias-controlled multiplex PCR, followed by high-throughput sequencing. Regarding the original processing steps: To quantify the absolute abundance of every unique TCRbeta CDR3 region, sequences were collapsed and filtered. T cell fraction was estimated by normalizing TCRbeta template counts to usable DNA, with usable DNA measured through amplification of reference genes found in all nucleated cells. Repertoire TCRs were annotated as SARS-CoV-2-specific when V gene, CDR3 amino acid sequence and J gene were exactly matched to a known reactive TCR set. The reference SARS-CoV-2 TCR set was derived from MIRA and filtered for enrichment in COVID-19-positive ImmuneCODE repertoires, a step that removed public or cross-reactive TCRs. Based on the MIRA antigens, annotated TCRs were further analysed at the level of specific ORF or position within ORF. Depth was the summed frequency of annotated unique rearrangements, while breadth was defined as annotated unique rearrangements over total unique productive rearrangements. Group comparisons of TCR breadth used two-sided Wilcoxon rank-sum tests. TCRdb carries this immuneACCESS record with in-frame sequences only. Its versions omit some clonotypes, under half of them owing to an unresolved V gene in the studies checked, with the rest unexplained. Clonal size and the V and J genes are those of that table, whereas D and trimming came from the DNA. Present in this sample are about 350,000 clones, 70% to 90% of which were seen just once. The ten largest make up about 3.5% of the sample.

Interpreted using the paper, the treatment or condition label stands for: 15 to 20 received Ad26.COV2.S at low or high dose, single or two shots; several received placebo; per-sample allocation not given. Repertoires of vaccine and placebo recipients were sequenced from samples taken on day 63 after the first injection. In Cohort 1b, 25 to 30 adults aged 18-55 years were enrolled at a single site in Boston, USA, between 29 July and 7 August 2020. Ad26.COV2.S consisted of a replication-incompetent adenovirus type 26 vector by which a prefusion-stabilized SARS-CoV-2 spike protein from the original Wuhan strain was expressed.

The TCR originated in a person aged 18-60 years who received the Ad26.COV2.S COVID-19 vaccine or a placebo. The specimen was peripheral blood, collected in a trial of Ad26.COV2.S vaccine versus placebo. The sequence links TRBV10-2 to TRBJ2-1; TRBD1 aligns with 8 central bases. The CDR3 sequence is CASTRTGHYNEQFF. The DNA sequence is as follows: TGCGCCAGCACCCGGACAGGGCACTACAATGAGCAGTTCTTC.